Each of the 11 T cell receptor beta chains below was sequenced from the same sample in a study of T cell changes during pregnancy in multiple sclerosis. Repertoires were generated with immunoSEQ multiplex PCR, while TCRdb's copy carries only in-frame clones and drops some. Of approximately 60,000 clones listed, 92% are singletons. The material was peripheral blood, obtained in the first trimester of pregnancy. The receptors were gathered from a female donor with multiple sclerosis, enrolled in a pregnancy study.

The chain employs TRBV7-2 and TRBJ1-1; perhaps TRBD1 as D (5 bases). The germline CDR1 and CDR2 sequences are SGHTA and FQGNSA. The CDR3 is 14 residues long. Trimming cost V 3 bases and J 3 bases, with 11 bases left between them. CDR3 coding DNA: TGTGCCAGCAGCTTCGGGGGGTGGGACACTGAAGCTTTCTTT. Translation: CASSFGGWDTEAFF.

This chain joins TRBV11-2 and TRBJ2-5, with 11 bases aligning to TRBD2. The ends lost 6 bases at V and 4 bases at J; junction bases unmatched: 7. The length of the CDR3 is 15 residues. Germline CDR1 reads SGHAT; CDR2 reads FQNNGV. For the CDR3, the DNA is TGTGCCAGCAGTTCTAGCGGGAGGCCGGGAGAGACCCAGTACTTC. It encodes CASSSSGRPGETQYF.

V and J are TRBV7-2 and TRBJ2-2; TRBD1 aligns across 9 bases. Germline CDR1 is SGHTA and CDR2 is FQGNSA. CDR3 length: 14 residues. Trimming removed 6 bases from V and 4 bases from J; junction bases left unmatched: 3. As DNA, the CDR3 is TGTGCCAGCAGTCGGGACAGGGTCACCGGGGAGCTGTTTTTT. This sequence encodes CASSRDRVTGELFF.

This clone was seen a single time. The rearrangement joins TRBV7-6 to TRBJ1-2; 7 bases line up with TRBD1. The CDR3 sequence is 14 residues long. Per germline, CDR1 SGHVS and CDR2 FNYEAQ. Germline trimming cut 5 bases from V and 2 bases from J; bases unmatched to any gene: 5. DNA for the CDR3: TGTGCCAGCAGCGGGGACAGCAAGAACTATGGCTACACCTTC. Its protein product is CASSGDSKNYGYTF.

The V and J genes are TRBV29-1 and TRBJ1-1; D not certain. CDR1 is SQVTM and CDR2 is ANQGSEA in the germline V gene. The CDR3 loop spans 12 amino acids. The V end lost 6 bases, the J end lost 3 bases, and 11 bases lay between the germline ends. CDR3 loop: CSVPIMDTEAFF. The DNA for the CDR3 is TGCAGCGTCCCTATTATGGACACTGAAGCTTTCTTT.

On this clone: The identical CDR3 is also encoded by other nucleotide sequences in the sample. This sequence joins TRBV7-2 and TRBJ2-7, with D unclear. V lost 1 base to trimming and J lost 2 bases, with 6 bases between them. This CDR3 region has 13 residues. The V gene's germline CDR1 is SGHTA and CDR2 FQGNSA. The CDR3 is CASSLGLAYEQYF. CDR3 nucleotides: TGTGCCAGCAGCTTAGGCCTAGCCTACGAGCAGTACTTC.

The chain combines TRBV6-1 with TRBJ1-5, with D hard to call. CDR3 length equals 14 residues. Germline assignment: CDR1 MNHNS and CDR2 SASEGT. V lost 3 bases and J lost 0, with 6 bases in between. For the CDR3, the DNA is TGTGCCAGCAGTGATTTTCGTAGCAATCAGCCCCAGCATTTT. It translates to CASSDFRSNQPQHF.

In this sample, this clone turned up a few times. The chain couples TRBV7-9 to TRBJ1-3, with 10 bases matching TRBD1. V was pared by 5 bases and J by 1 base, with 8 bases of the junction left unmatched. Looked up from germline, CDR1 is SEHNR and CDR2 is FQNEAQ (reference sequence). The CDR3 length is 17 residues. The CDR3 sequence is CASSVDRGIYSGNTIYF. In nucleotides, the CDR3 is TGTGCCAGCAGCGTGGACAGGGGGATTTATTCTGGAAACACCATATATTTT.

This chain joins TRBV19 and TRBJ2-2, with 7 bases fitting TRBD2. Losses at the gene ends were 0 bases for V and 2 bases for J; bases not matched to a gene: 6. The length of the CDR3 is 17 residues. In germline, CDR1 is LNHDA, CDR2 SQIVND (reference sequence). CDR3 in DNA: TGTGCCAGTAGTATAGATAGGGAGGGCTTCAACACCGGGGAGCTGTTTTTT. Its translation: CASSIDREGFNTGELFF.

J is TRBJ2-2 and V is TRBV7-9; 11 bases match TRBD2. V lost 2 bases, J lost 10 bases, and 15 bases stayed unmatched. The CDR3 loop spans 18 amino acids. The V gene's germline CDR1 is SEHNR and CDR2 FQNEAQ (reference sequence). DNA of the CDR3: TGTGCCAGCAGCTTATCGGCGGTAGCGGGAGGGCTGGGCGAGGAGCTGTTTTTT. Amino acids: CASSLSAVAGGLGEELFF.

The gene calls are TRBV27 and TRBJ2-7, with 8 bases lining up with TRBD2. This CDR3 has 14 amino acids. Germline CDR1 MNHEY, CDR2 SMNVEV (reference sequence). Trimming removed 6 bases from V and 2 bases from J; junction bases left unmatched: 6. CDR3 nucleotides: TGTGCCAGCAGCCCCGCGGGGGGTCCCTACGAGCAGTACTTC. This encodes CASSPAGGPYEQYF.